This T cell receptor beta chain is from a study of T-cell memory formation after mild COVID-19. General study results and limits: There were some responding clones in pre-infection memory, which suggested that cross-reactive memory had joined. Later expanders leaned toward CD4+, whereas clones contracting from day 15 to 85 were balanced CD4/CD8.

Each CDR3 protein is one row after TCRdb ran MiXCR on the 5' RACE reads. The sample lists 300,000 to 400,000 distinct CDR3 sequences, 25% to 30% seen once, with approximately 12% in the top ten. As concerns this clonotype: Its specificity is unknown.

The sequenced sample consisted of PBMCs or a T cell subset sorted from them (not recorded which). The receptor was derived from an adult woman who had mild COVID-19 (a few samples of this study predate the infection). Cell type and time point are not known.

CDR3 sequence: CASSIWTGGEQYF. In DNA form, the CDR3 reads TGCGCCAGCAGCATATGGACAGGCGGGGAGCAGTACTTC. The chain employs TRBV5-1 and TRBJ2-7; 7 positions match TRBD1. CDR3 length equals 13 residues. V lost 4 bases, J lost 7 bases, and 8 bases stayed unmatched. Germline V gives CDR1 SGHRS, CDR2 YFSETQ. The full variable domain, completed using reference TRBV5-1 and TRBJ2-7, is KAGVTQTPRYLIKTRGQQVTLSCSPISGHRSVSWYQQTPGQGLQFLFEYFSETQRNKGNFPGRFSGRQFSNSRSEMNVSTLELGDSALYLCASSIWTGGEQYFGPGTRLTVT.